The 32 T cell receptor beta chains in this list originate from one sample, sequenced in a study of cytomegalovirus exposure and HLA in healthy donors. The table came from immunoSEQ multiplex PCR; TCRdb's copy has only in-frame clones and leaves some out. The sample lists about 68,000 clones, 90% to 95% occurring once. Sequencing input: PBMCs. The source is a man younger than 35 in good health and CMV-seronegative.

The genes are TRBV7-9 and TRBJ2-5, with D maybe TRBD2 (6 bases). V lost 5 bases and J lost 4, with 11 bases in between. The CDR3 loop spans 13 amino acids. CDR1 is SEHNR and CDR2 is FQNEAQ in the germline V gene (reference sequence). CDR3 sequence (DNA): TGTGCCAGCAGCACCAGACTAGGAGAGACCCAGTACTTC. Its translation is CASSTRLGETQYF.

The chain links TRBV7-2 to TRBJ2-7, with 7 bases lining up with TRBD2. V shed 1 base, J shed 4 bases, and the junction held 10 bases outside the gene matches. The germline V gene has CDR1 SGHTA and CDR2 FQGNSA. This CDR3 comprises 16 residues. The chain's CDR3 is CASSLVAGGNTYEQYF. The CDR3 DNA is TGTGCCAGCAGCTTAGTAGCGGGTGGGAATACTTACGAGCAGTACTTC.

The CDR3 spells CASSLRGLAGVEQYF. Written as DNA, the CDR3 is TGTGCCAGCAGTCTTAGGGGACTAGCGGGAGTTGAGCAGTACTTC. The chain joins TRBV9 to TRBJ2-7, with 14 bases identical to TRBD2. The CDR3 extends over 15 amino acids. The V gene's germline CDR1 is SGDLS and CDR2 YYNGEE. The trim removed 5 bases at V and 7 bases at J, leaving 8 bases unmatched.

The chain employs TRBV6-5 and TRBJ2-1; 11 positions match TRBD2. Germline-derived CDR1 and CDR2 are MNHEY and SVGAGI. The length of the CDR3 is 16 residues. The ends lost 4 bases at V and 8 bases at J; junction bases unmatched: 10. The CDR3: CASSWTLAGEPDEQFF. In DNA form, the CDR3 reads TGTGCCAGCAGTTGGACACTAGCGGGAGAGCCCGATGAGCAGTTCTTC.

This sequence joins TRBV20-1 and TRBJ2-1; 8 positions match TRBD1. CDR1 and CDR2 (germline): DFQATT, SNEGSKA (reference sequence). This CDR3 has 11 residues. With 4 bases clipped from V and 10 bases from J, the junction kept 3 bases outside the gene matches. CDR3 sequence (DNA): TGCAGTGCTAACAGGGGGGAGGAGCAGTTCTTC. Translating it yields CSANRGEEQFF.

The chain combines TRBV13 with TRBJ2-1, with 11 bases aligning to TRBD2. The CDR3 extends over 15 amino acids. Germline CDR1 is PRHDT and CDR2 is FYEKMQ (reference sequence). V shed 5 bases and J 4 bases; nucleotides not matched to a gene: 4. Here the CDR3 DNA reads TGTGCCAGCAGCCCGCGACTAGCGGGGTACAATGAGCAGTTCTTC. It is translated as CASSPRLAGYNEQFF. The variable domain in full, with the rest retrieved from reference TRBV13 and TRBJ2-1, is AAGVIQSPRHLIKEKRETATLKCYPIPRHDTVYWYQQGPGQDPQFLISFYEKMQSDKGSIPDRFSAQQFSDYHSELNMSSLELGDSALYFCASSPRLAGYNEQFFGPGTRLTVL.

The CDR3 loop reads CATSREGYRTNTEAFF. CDR3 nucleotides: TGTGCCACCAGCAGAGAAGGGTACAGGACGAACACTGAAGCTTTCTTT. The chain couples TRBV15 to TRBJ1-1; possible D gene TRBD1, 5 bases. The CDR3 extends over 16 amino acids. Germline CDR1 is LNHNV and CDR2 is YYDKDF (reference sequence). V dropped 0 bases and J dropped 1 base, with 12 bases sitting between them.

The chain links TRBV19 to TRBJ2-1, with a tentative D call TRBD1 (6 bases). The CDR3 has 17 residues. Germline V lookup: CDR1 LNHDA, CDR2 SQIVND (reference sequence). V dropped 3 bases and J dropped 0 bases, with 15 bases sitting between them. The CDR3 protein is CASSISSGTSSYNEQFF. CDR3 in DNA: TGTGCCAGTAGTATCTCATCCGGGACAAGCTCCTACAATGAGCAGTTCTTC.

V gene TRBV28 combines with J gene TRBJ2-1; 7 nucleotides match TRBD1. With 6 bases clipped from V and 4 bases from J, the junction kept 9 bases outside the gene matches. The length of the CDR3 is 15 residues. Germline-derived CDR1 and CDR2 are MDHEN and SYDVKM. CDR3 residues: CASRTPGGSYNEQFF. The CDR3, as DNA: TGTGCCAGCAGGACCCCAGGGGGTAGTTACAATGAGCAGTTCTTC.

The rearrangement joins TRBV27 to TRBJ2-1; a possible D gene is TRBD2 (6 bases). The germline V gene has CDR1 MNHEY and CDR2 SMNVEV (reference sequence). V was cut by 2 bases and J by 2 bases, with 10 bases left in between. This CDR3 contains 15 residues. CDR3 in DNA: TGTGCCAGCAGTTTAATGGTAGCGGCCTACAATGAGCAGTTCTTC. The encoded protein is CASSLMVAAYNEQFF.

The V gene is TRBV4-2, the J gene TRBJ2-7, with 7 bases aligning to TRBD1. Per the germline V gene, CDR1 is LGHNA and CDR2 is YNFKEQ. The CDR3 is 15 residues long. Losses at the gene ends were 1 base for V and 3 bases for J; bases not matched to a gene: 6. The DNA for the CDR3 is TGTGCCAGCAGCCAAGTATCGGGACAGAACTACGAGCAGTACTTC. This codes for CASSQVSGQNYEQYF.

The rearrangement joins TRBV2 to TRBJ2-3; 9 positions match TRBD2. The CDR3 extends over 16 amino acids. J lost 2 bases, V lost 7 bases, and 10 bases had no gene match. Germline-derived CDR1 and CDR2 are SNHLY and FYNNEI. The CDR3 protein is CASTLLAGFSTDTQYF. CDR3 sequence (DNA): TGTGCCAGCACCCTGCTAGCGGGATTCTCCACAGATACGCAGTATTTT.

CDR3 DNA sequence: TGTGCCTGGAGCATACCCGATTCGGGGGGACTTTTGCGTGGCTACACCTTC. Protein sequence: CAWSIPDSGGLLRGYTF. This chain connects TRBV30 to TRBJ1-2, with D perhaps TRBD1 (5 bases). The CDR3 runs 17 residues. Germline V gives CDR1 GTSNPN, CDR2 SVGIG (reference sequence). The V end was cut by 3 bases, the J end by 7 bases, with 27 bases between.

The gene calls are TRBV11-2 and TRBJ2-5, with 8 bases that match TRBD2. The CDR3 loop spans 18 amino acids. J lost 5 bases, V lost 2 bases, and 16 bases had no gene match. Looked up from germline, CDR1 is SGHAT and CDR2 is FQNNGV. CDR3 sequence (DNA): TGTGCCAGCAGCTTATTCTACCAGCGGGAGATCGAGTGGGAGACCCAGTACTTC. Translated: CASSLFYQREIEWETQYF.

The rearrangement links TRBV27 to TRBJ1-2; D uncertain. The CDR3 length is 16 residues. Germline V gene data show CDR1 as MNHEY and CDR2 as SMNVEV (reference sequence). Trimming removed 4 bases at V and 4 bases at J, with 19 bases between. Here the CDR3 reads CASSSPVRGGGYGYTF. Written as DNA, the CDR3 is TGTGCCAGCAGTTCCCCAGTTCGGGGTGGCGGCTATGGCTACACCTTC.

The chain links TRBV27 to TRBJ2-7, with D tentatively TRBD1 (6 bases). The CDR3 covers 13 residues. V lost 6 bases to trimming and J lost 4 bases, with 13 bases between them. Germline V lookup: CDR1 MNHEY, CDR2 SMNVEV (reference sequence). The DNA for the CDR3 is TGTGCCAGCAGGCTGACAGGAGCTTACGAGCAGTACTTC. It is translated as CASRLTGAYEQYF.

This chain uses TRBV28 with TRBJ1-3; D unclear. The CDR3 has 14 residues. Trimming removed 10 bases at V and 1 base at J, with 14 bases between. CDR1 and CDR2 from the germline V gene are MDHEN and SYDVKM. The chain's CDR3 is CATLSGGSGNTIYF. The CDR3 region has the DNA TGTGCCACCCTCTCCGGAGGGTCTGGAAACACCATATATTTT.

The chain links TRBV11-2 to TRBJ2-7; a weak D match, TRBD2 (6 bases). The CDR3 length is 14 residues. The V gene's germline CDR1 is SGHAT and CDR2 FQNNGV. Trimming took off 7 bases at V and 3 bases at J, with 16 bases between the two ends. The CDR3 nucleotides are TGTGCCAGCACTAAAGCGGGTTCTAACTACGAGCAGTACTTC. This translates into CASTKAGSNYEQYF.

The rearrangement uses TRBV7-9 and TRBJ2-7, with 10 nucleotides matching TRBD1. Germline lookup yields CDR1 SEHNR and CDR2 FQNEAQ (reference sequence). CDR3 length: 16 residues. The V and J ends lost 3 bases and 2 bases, in that order; junction bases with no gene match: 7. CDR3 bases: TGTGCCAGCAGCTTGTATTCCGGGACAGGGGCCTACGAGCAGTACTTC. Amino acids: CASSLYSGTGAYEQYF.

The chain links TRBV7-8 to TRBJ1-1; 10 nucleotides agree with TRBD1. After removal of 1 base from V and 8 bases from J, the junction contained 4 bases not matched to a gene. Germline V lookup: CDR1 SGHVS, CDR2 FQNEAQ. The CDR3 runs to 14 residues. CDR3 protein: CASSLGGQGPEAFF. The CDR3 nucleotides read TGTGCCAGCAGCTTAGGGGGACAGGGGCCCGAAGCTTTCTTT. Filled out from reference TRBV7-8 and TRBJ1-1, the complete variable domain reads GAGVSQSPRYKVAKRGQDVALRCDPISGHVSLFWYQQALGQGPEFLTYFQNEAQLDKSGLPSDRFFAERPEGSVSTLKIQRTQQEDSAVYLCASSLGGQGPEAFFGQGTRLTVV.

This clone was seen once. The genes are TRBV29-1 and TRBJ2-1, with 8 nucleotides matching TRBD1. The trim removed 6 bases at V and 5 bases at J, leaving 12 bases unmatched. CDR3 length: 15 residues. Germline assignment: CDR1 SQVTM and CDR2 ANQGSEA. CDR3 sequence reads: CSVRTGQSWDNEQFF. For the CDR3, the DNA is TGCAGCGTCCGGACAGGGCAATCTTGGGACAATGAGCAGTTCTTC.

V usage is TRBV7-3 and J usage is TRBJ1-1; tentative D call: TRBD1 (6 bases). The CDR3 is 15 amino acids. CDR1 is SGHTA, CDR2 FQGTGA, per germline. V was clipped by 3 bases and J by 1 base, with 12 bases between them. CDR3: CASSFHRDPNTEAFF. For the CDR3, the DNA is TGTGCCAGCAGCTTTCACAGGGACCCGAACACTGAAGCTTTCTTT.

The gene calls are TRBV7-9 and TRBJ1-1; D not certain. With 4 bases removed from V and 6 bases from J, the gap between germline ends came to 12 bases. CDR1 is SEHNR, CDR2 FQNEAQ, per germline (reference sequence). This CDR3 region has 13 residues. CDR3 region: CASSSPASAEAFF. CDR3 nucleotides: TGTGCCAGCAGCTCTCCGGCAAGCGCTGAAGCTTTCTTT.

The chain recombines TRBV11-2 with TRBJ2-7; weak D call: TRBD2 (6 bases). V was trimmed by 5 bases and J by 5 bases, leaving 19 bases between them. The CDR3 extends over 15 amino acids. Germline CDR1 is SGHAT and CDR2 is FQNNGV. CDR3 region: CASSPDMGLVNEQYF. CDR3 DNA: TGTGCCAGCAGCCCGGACATGGGACTTGTCAACGAGCAGTACTTC. The whole variable domain, remainder taken from reference TRBV11-2 and TRBJ2-7, is EAGVAQSPRYKIIEKRQSVAFWCNPISGHATLYWYQQILGQGPKLLIQFQNNGVVDDSQLPKDRFSAERLKGVDSTLKIQPAKLEDSAVYLCASSPDMGLVNEQYFGPGTRLTVT.

The chain recombines TRBV28 with TRBJ1-5; weak D call: TRBD1 (6 bases). Per germline, CDR1 MDHEN and CDR2 SYDVKM. V dropped 7 bases and J dropped 0 bases, with 13 bases sitting between them. The CDR3 is 15 amino acids. This CDR3 reads CASNGGAYSNQPQHF. The CDR3 DNA reads TGTGCCAGCAATGGGGGGGCTTATAGCAATCAGCCCCAGCATTTT.

J is TRBJ1-1 and V is TRBV7-9, with D perhaps matching TRBD1 (5 bases). The V gene lost 5 bases and the J gene lost 1 base, with 11 bases spanning the gap. The CDR3 spans 14 residues. The germline V gene encodes CDR1 SEHNR and CDR2 FQNEAQ (reference sequence). The chain's CDR3 is CASSPGGKNTEAFF. DNA for the CDR3: TGTGCCAGCAGCCCGGGGGGGAAGAACACTGAAGCTTTCTTT.

V is TRBV28 and J is TRBJ1-2; D is ambiguous. CDR3 length: 16 residues. The ends were cut back, 6 bases at V and 8 bases at J, with 25 bases in the middle. Germline-derived CDR1 and CDR2 are MDHEN and SYDVKM. The CDR3 region is CASSLDLEGRVEGYTF. The CDR3 nucleotides are TGTGCCAGCAGCTTGGACTTGGAAGGGCGAGTTGAGGGCTACACCTTC.

This chain connects TRBV13 to TRBJ2-2; 16 bases align to TRBD2. The CDR3 covers 18 residues. Trimming cost V 5 bases and J 6 bases; bases outside gene matches: 9. From germline, CDR1 is PRHDT and CDR2 FYEKMQ (reference sequence). The CDR3: CASSAVGTSGRAAGELFF. The CDR3 nucleotides read TGTGCCAGCAGCGCAGTCGGGACTAGCGGGAGGGCTGCCGGGGAGCTGTTTTTT.

The chain is built from TRBV28 and TRBJ2-3, with TRBD2 matching over 7 bases. With 8 bases clipped from V and 3 bases from J, the junction kept 14 bases outside the gene matches. CDR3 size: 16 residues. CDR1 is MDHEN, CDR2 SYDVKM, per germline. The CDR3 reads CASLPRGRSLTDTQYF. The CDR3 bases are TGTGCCAGCCTACCTCGCGGGAGAAGTTTGACAGATACGCAGTATTTT.

This chain joins TRBV11-1 and TRBJ2-3; D gene unclear. The CDR3 is 15 residues long. The germline V and J ends were trimmed by 1 base and 3 bases, with 11 bases remaining between them. Germline V gene data show CDR1 as SGHAT and CDR2 as FQDESV (reference sequence). CDR3 protein: CASSLVPFGTDTQYF. The CDR3 DNA reads as TGTGCCAGCAGCTTAGTCCCATTCGGGACAGATACGCAGTATTTT.

This sequence joins TRBV28 and TRBJ2-2, with D tentatively TRBD1 (5 bases). The CDR3 covers 16 residues. V lost 2 bases and J lost 0, with 10 bases in between. Germline lookup yields CDR1 MDHEN and CDR2 SYDVKM. The CDR3 DNA sequence: TGTGCCAGCAGTTTAGTGGGGCTAGCGAACACCGGGGAGCTGTTTTTT. It specifies CASSLVGLANTGELFF.

This chain connects TRBV6-6 to TRBJ1-5, with D possibly being TRBD1 (5 bases). The CDR3 runs to 16 residues. V gave up 8 bases and J gave up 5 bases, with 22 bases separating them. Germline-derived CDR1 and CDR2 are MNHNY and SVGAGI (reference sequence). The CDR3 spells CASSLIGGQRDQPQHF. CDR3 nucleotides: TGTGCCAGCTCCCTCATCGGGGGTCAGCGGGATCAGCCCCAGCATTTT.